These 17 T cell receptor beta chains share one sample of origin, sequenced in a study of T cells in localized non-small cell lung cancer. Assay used: immunoSEQ multiplex PCR; TCRdb lists only in-frame clones, some missing. The top ten clones hold 1.2% of a sample with 15,000 to 20,000 clones, nearly 90% of them seen once. The sequencing here drew on peripheral blood mononuclear cells, taken before any cancer treatment. The receptors come from a woman aged 35-75 years with stage III lung adenocarcinoma.

The chain combines TRBV5-4 with TRBJ2-3; a possible D gene is TRBD1 (5 bases). Trimming left V 1 base short and J 2 bases short, with 8 bases between. Germline V CDR1 and CDR2: SGHNT, YYREEE (reference sequence). The CDR3 is 14 amino acids. The CDR3 nucleotides read TGTGCCAGCAGCTTGTCAGGGCACACAGATACGCAGTATTTT. Its translation: CASSLSGHTDTQYF.

The gene calls are TRBV7-8 and TRBJ1-2; D ambiguous. The ends were cut back, 2 bases at V and 4 bases at J, with 14 bases in the middle. This CDR3 region has 15 residues. Per the germline V gene, CDR1 is SGHVS and CDR2 is FQNEAQ. Written as DNA, the CDR3 is TGTGCCAGCAGCTTATGGGCAGGATTGGCCTATGGCTACACCTTC. Amino acid sequence: CASSLWAGLAYGYTF.

V and J are TRBV19 and TRBJ1-5, with 7 bases identical to TRBD1. With 7 bases clipped from V and 0 bases from J, the junction kept 6 bases outside the gene matches. CDR1 is LNHDA, CDR2 SQIVND, per germline (reference sequence). The CDR3 consists of 15 residues. CDR3 coding DNA: TGTGCCAGTAATAGGGACAGTAATAGCAATCAGCCCCAGCATTTT. Translating it yields CASNRDSNSNQPQHF. Full variable domain (missing parts from reference TRBV19 and TRBJ1-5): DGGITQSPKYLFRKEGQNVTLSCEQNLNHDAMYWYRQDPGQGLRLIYYSQIVNDFQKGDIAEGYSVSREKKESFPLTVTSAQKNPTAFYLCASNRDSNSNQPQHFGDGTRLSIL.

The chain links TRBV5-1 to TRBJ2-5; 11 bases match TRBD1. Unmatched junction bases numbered 3, after V lost 1 base and J lost 4 bases. Germline V CDR1 and CDR2: SGHRS, YFSETQ. The CDR3 extends over 15 amino acids. CDR3 region: CASSLMGTGGETQYF. The CDR3 DNA follows: TGCGCCAGCAGCTTGATGGGGACAGGGGGAGAGACCCAGTACTTC.

The rearrangement uses TRBV5-4 and TRBJ2-2; D may correspond to TRBD1 or TRBD2 (5 bases each). The V gene's germline CDR1 is SGHNT and CDR2 YYREEE (reference sequence). Trimming took 0 bases from V and 4 from J, leaving 13 bases between them. The CDR3 is 16 amino acids. The CDR3 sequence: CASSLDRDRATGELFF. The CDR3 DNA sequence: TGTGCCAGCAGCTTGGACCGGGACCGGGCCACCGGGGAGCTGTTTTTT. Looking up the rest from reference TRBV5-4 and TRBJ2-2 gives the full variable domain: ETGVTQSPTHLIKTRGQQVTLRCSSQSGHNTVSWYQQALGQGPQFIFQYYREEENGRGNFPPRFSGLQFPNYSSELNVNALELDDSALYLCASSLDRDRATGELFFGEGSRLTVL.

The chain is built from TRBV11-2 and TRBJ2-1, with no clear D. Germline values: CDR1 SGHAT, CDR2 FQNNGV. Trimming took off 2 bases at V and 2 bases at J, with 7 bases between the two ends. The CDR3 is made up of 14 amino acids. This CDR3 is CASSLPAPYNEQFF. The CDR3, as DNA: TGTGCCAGCAGCTTACCCGCCCCCTACAATGAGCAGTTCTTC.

The rearrangement uses TRBV19 and TRBJ2-5; 9 bases align to TRBD2. CDR3 size: 13 residues. In germline, CDR1 is LNHDA, CDR2 SQIVND (reference sequence). V shed 6 bases, J shed 10 bases, and the junction held 9 bases outside the gene matches. For the CDR3, the DNA is TGTGCCAGTAGACCGGGACTAGCTACCGACCAGTACTTC. Protein: CASRPGLATDQYF.

The chain uses TRBV5-1 and TRBJ1-1; D perhaps matches TRBD1 (6 bases). Per the germline V gene, CDR1 is SGHRS and CDR2 is YFSETQ. The V end was cut by 4 bases, the J end by 7 bases, with 20 bases between. The CDR3 is 15 amino acids. In nucleotides, the CDR3 is TGCGCCAGCAGCCCGGCCGGGACAACCCTCGTTGAAGCTTTCTTT. This encodes CASSPAGTTLVEAFF.

This clone was recorded only once. The chain has TRBV12-2 and TRBJ2-7; the tabulated D call, TRBD1, remains unverified against the DNA. TRBV12-2 is described as a pseudogene. This CDR3 is 13 amino acids long. The CDR3, as DNA: TGTGCAAGTCGCTTGACAGATCTCTACGAGCAGTACTTC. This codes for CASRLTDLYEQYF.

V usage is TRBV4-3 and J usage is TRBJ2-1; 7 bases are shared with TRBD2. With 0 bases clipped from V and 6 bases from J, the junction kept 5 bases outside the gene matches. There are 15 residues in the CDR3. Germline CDR1 and CDR2: LGHNA and YSLEER. As DNA, the CDR3 is TGCGCCAGCAGCCAAGATCTTTGGGAGGGCAATGAGCAGTTCTTC. Protein sequence: CASSQDLWEGNEQFF.

The chain uses TRBV2 and TRBJ1-1, with unresolved D. V was shortened by 7 bases and J by 1 base, with 10 bases between the two germline ends. Germline CDR1 reads SNHLY; CDR2 reads FYNNEI. This CDR3 has 13 residues. The CDR3: CASNPDPNTEAFF. Written as DNA, the CDR3 is TGTGCCAGCAACCCCGACCCGAACACTGAAGCTTTCTTT. The full variable domain, in which reference TRBV2 and TRBJ1-1 provide the parts outside the CDR3, is EPEVTQTPSHQVTQMGQEVILRCVPISNHLYFYWYRQILGQKVEFLVSFYNNEISEKSEIFDDQFSVERPDGSNFTLKIRSTKLEDSAMYFCASNPDPNTEAFFGQGTRLTVV.

This clone was detected once. V usage is TRBV18 and J usage is TRBJ2-3; possibly TRBD1 for D (6 bases). CDR1 is KGHSH, CDR2 LQKENI, per germline. There are 15 residues in the CDR3. With 6 bases removed from V and 3 bases from J, the gap between germline ends came to 16 bases. The chain's CDR3 is CASSGTSGGTDTQYF. Written as DNA, the CDR3 is TGTGCCAGCTCCGGGACAAGTGGCGGGACAGATACGCAGTATTTT.

The rearrangement links TRBV7-9 to TRBJ1-1; D not certain. Trimming removed 6 bases at V and 1 base at J, with 9 bases between. Per germline, CDR1 SEHNR and CDR2 FQNEAQ (reference sequence). This CDR3 region has 13 residues. As DNA, the CDR3 is TGTGCCAGCAGTCAGACGGGGAACACTGAAGCTTTCTTT. Encoded protein: CASSQTGNTEAFF.

This rearrangement joins TRBV9 to TRBJ2-7, with TRBD2 matching over 9 bases. The trim removed 0 bases at V and 2 bases at J, leaving 6 bases unmatched. This CDR3 comprises 16 residues. Per the germline V gene, CDR1 is SGDLS and CDR2 is YYNGEE. The CDR3 DNA is TGTGCCAGCAGCGTAGCTGTTAGCGGGGGTACCTACGAGCAGTACTTC. Residues: CASSVAVSGGTYEQYF. The full variable domain, completed using reference TRBV9 and TRBJ2-7, is DSGVTQTPKHLITATGQRVTLRCSPRSGDLSVYWYQQSLDQGLQFLIQYYNGEERAKGNILERFSAQQFPDLHSELNLSSLELGDSALYFCASSVAVSGGTYEQYFGPGTRLTVT.

This clone was seen more than once but under ten times. The chain combines TRBV27 with TRBJ1-6; a possible D gene is TRBD1 (6 bases). The CDR3 has 14 amino acids. Germline loops: CDR1 MNHEY, CDR2 SMNVEV (reference sequence). V lost 3 bases and J 10 bases, leaving 13 bases between the germline ends. As DNA, the CDR3 is TGTGCCAGCAGTTTTTTTCCAGGGGTCTCACCCCTCCACTTT. It is translated as CASSFFPGVSPLHF.

The CDR3 DNA reads TGTGCCAGCAGCCCCTGGGGGGCTAGCGGGAAAATTTCTGGGGCCAACGTCCTGACTTTC. Its protein is CASSPWGASGKISGANVLTF. The J gene is TRBJ2-6, the V gene TRBV11-3, with 9 bases fitting TRBD2. Trimming removed 5 bases from V and 1 base from J; junction bases left unmatched: 15. The CDR3 loop spans 20 amino acids. Germline values: CDR1 SGHNT, CDR2 YENEEA.

This chain uses TRBV5-4 with TRBJ2-3; the D is unclear. In germline, CDR1 is SGHNT, CDR2 YYREEE (reference sequence). V dropped 1 base and J dropped 3 bases, with 3 bases sitting between them. The CDR3 is 12 residues long. The CDR3 DNA reads TGTGCCAGCAGCTTGAGGACAGATACGCAGTATTTT. This encodes CASSLRTDTQYF.